The next 22 T cell receptor beta chains were all read from a single sample in a study of T cell repertoires in cytomegalovirus infection. TCRdb independently ran MiXCR on the reads; one entry per CDR3 protein. The sample contains about 78,000 distinct CDR3 sequences, about 40% of which appear only once. Antigens of these TCRs are unknown. This material consisted of CD8+ T cells from cultured PBMCs, taken from culture after CMV antigen stimulation. The receptors stem from a human donor in good health (CMV status not recorded). Some clones in this sample may be carry-over from other donors' samples.

The chain employs TRBV20-1 and TRBJ2-1; TRBD2 matches 8 bases. The CDR3 has 15 amino acids. V dropped 5 bases and J dropped 1; count of bases not matched to a gene: 7. Germline lookup yields CDR1 DFQATT and CDR2 SNEGSKA (reference sequence). CDR3 coding DNA: TGCAGTGCTCCGACTAGCGCCAATTCCTACAATGAGCAGTTCTTC. Amino acid sequence: CSAPTSANSYNEQFF.

This clonotype occurred many times. The rearrangement uses TRBV7-2 and TRBJ2-7; no clear D gene. The CDR3 has 15 residues. In germline, CDR1 is SGHTA, CDR2 FQGNSA. V was pared by 5 bases and J by 4 bases, with 18 bases between. The chain's CDR3 is CASSAEIATSYEQYF. The CDR3 DNA reads as TGTGCCAGCAGCGCCGAAATAGCTACCTCATACGAGCAGTACTTC.

This chain links TRBV6-2 or TRBV6-3 with TRBJ1-5; perhaps TRBD1 as D (6 bases). Trimming shortened V by 6 bases and J by 4 bases, and 7 bases separated the two germline ends. Germline CDR1 reads MNHEY; CDR2 reads SVGEGT. The CDR3 totals 12 residues. The CDR3 bases are TGTGCCAGCAGACAGGGAAATCAGCCCCAGCATTTT. Encoded protein: CASRQGNQPQHF.

The chain couples TRBV6-8 to TRBJ2-3; the match to TRBD1 covers 8 bases. This CDR3 comprises 14 residues. The junction had 4 bases not matched to a gene; V was cut back by 5 bases and J by 3 bases. Germline V gives CDR1 MNHGY, CDR2 SAAAGT. The CDR3 DNA reads as TGTGCCAGCAGTCCAACAGGGGGAACAGATACGCAGTATTTT. Translating it yields CASSPTGGTDTQYF.

This clonotype was seen more than once but under ten times. This rearrangement joins TRBV27 to TRBJ2-1; D not certain. Germline loops: CDR1 MNHEY, CDR2 SMNVEV (reference sequence). With 6 bases removed from V and 6 bases from J, the gap between germline ends came to 9 bases. The CDR3 consists of 12 residues. The CDR3 coding sequence is TGTGCCAGCAGCCCCAACTTCAATGAGCAGTTCTTC. This codes for CASSPNFNEQFF.

The V gene is TRBV5-8, the J gene TRBJ2-5; no firm D call. This CDR3 is built from 15 residues. The germline gives CDR1 SGHTS, CDR2 YDEGEE. V was cut by 1 base and J by 1 base, with 11 bases left in between. CDR3 in DNA: TGTGCCAGCAGCTTGCTTGGCTACACCCAAGAGACCCAGTACTTC. It yields the protein CASSLLGYTQETQYF.

The genes are TRBV19 and TRBJ1-5; 7 positions agree with TRBD1. V shed 4 bases and J 0 bases; nucleotides not matched to a gene: 15. This CDR3 spans 19 amino acids. Germline V CDR1 and CDR2: LNHDA, SQIVND (reference sequence). CDR3 residues: CASSKKLPGQRYSNQPQHF. Here the CDR3 DNA reads TGTGCCAGTAGTAAAAAACTCCCGGGACAGAGATATAGCAATCAGCCCCAGCATTTT.

This clonotype was detected only a few times. This sequence joins TRBV27 and TRBJ2-3; 8 nucleotides match TRBD2. The CDR3 consists of 14 residues. The germline gives CDR1 MNHEY, CDR2 SMNVEV (reference sequence). J gave up 1 base and V 7 bases, and 4 bases lay outside the gene matches. The CDR3 loop is CASILRGGTDTQYF. The CDR3 DNA reads TGTGCCAGCATTTTGCGGGGGGGCACAGATACGCAGTATTTT.

In this sample, this clonotype turned up many times. The J gene is TRBJ2-1, the V gene TRBV4-1, with D possibly matching TRBD2 (5 bases). The CDR3 runs to 13 residues. Germline V lookup: CDR1 MGHRA, CDR2 YSYEKL. Trimming took 0 bases from V and 10 from J, leaving 10 bases between them. CDR3: CASSQEGRGEQFF. For the CDR3, the DNA is TGCGCCAGCAGCCAAGAAGGAAGAGGGGAGCAGTTCTTC.

This clonotype was counted only a few times. The genes are TRBV11-2 and TRBJ2-2; TRBD1 might be the D (5 bases). CDR3 size: 16 residues. Germline CDR1 is SGHAT and CDR2 is FQNNGV. The V gene lost 3 bases and the J gene lost 6 bases, with 17 bases spanning the gap. The CDR3: CASSFSAGPPPGELFF. CDR3 bases: TGTGCCAGCAGCTTTTCCGCAGGGCCCCCTCCCGGGGAGCTGTTTTTT. Using reference TRBV11-2 and TRBJ2-2 for the parts outside the CDR3, the full variable domain is EAGVAQSPRYKIIEKRQSVAFWCNPISGHATLYWYQQILGQGPKLLIQFQNNGVVDDSQLPKDRFSAERLKGVDSTLKIQPAKLEDSAVYLCASSFSAGPPPGELFFGEGSRLTVL.

The chain couples TRBV4-3 to TRBJ2-2; the D gene is possibly TRBD2 (5 bases). Germline V gene lookup returns CDR1 LGHNA and CDR2 YSLEER. This CDR3 contains 14 residues. Trimming shortened V by 1 base and J by 4 bases, and 7 bases separated the two germline ends. The CDR3 protein is CASSQGGPTGELFF. DNA for the CDR3: TGCGCCAGCAGCCAAGGAGGGCCCACCGGGGAGCTGTTTTTT.

This chain joins TRBV11-2 and TRBJ2-1; 10 nucleotides agree with TRBD2. Germline lookup yields CDR1 SGHAT and CDR2 FQNNGV. Trimming took 4 bases from V and 4 from J; bases not matched to a gene: 7. This CDR3 spans 16 amino acids. CDR3 in DNA: TGTGCCAGCAGCTCCCCTACTAGCGGGGCTTACAATGAGCAGTTCTTC. Translating it yields CASSSPTSGAYNEQFF.

This clonotype was picked up a small number of times. CDR3 residues: CASSSLGTVHNEQFF. The DNA of the CDR3 is TGTGCCAGCAGCTCACTAGGGACAGTGCACAATGAGCAGTTCTTC. The chain couples TRBV5-4 to TRBJ2-1, with 7 bases fitting TRBD1. V lost 3 bases, J lost 5 bases, and 8 bases stayed unmatched. Germline CDR1 is SGHNT and CDR2 is YYREEE (reference sequence). The CDR3 contains 15 residues.

V usage is TRBV6-2 or TRBV6-3 and J usage is TRBJ2-5, with 13 nucleotides matching TRBD2. There are 17 residues in the CDR3. V gave up 6 bases and J gave up 5 bases; unmatched junction bases: 12. Germline values: CDR1 MNHEY, CDR2 SVGEGT. The DNA of the CDR3 is TGTGCCAGCAGCTACGGACTAGCGGGGGCGCCGTGGGAGACCCAGTACTTC. Amino acids: CASSYGLAGAPWETQYF.

This rearrangement joins TRBV28 to TRBJ2-3, with 9 bases fitting TRBD1. The CDR3 runs 17 residues. V was clipped by 5 bases and J by 6 bases; unmatched bases: 15. Germline V CDR1 and CDR2: MDHEN, SYDVKM. The CDR3 coding sequence is TGTGCCAGCAGTCCAACCCCCTGGACAGGGGCGGTGGATACGCAGTATTTT. Its protein product is CASSPTPWTGAVDTQYF. The whole variable domain, remainder taken from reference TRBV28 and TRBJ2-3, is DVKVTQSSRYLVKRTGEKVFLECVQDMDHENMFWYRQDPGLGLRLIYFSYDVKMKEKGDIPEGYSVSREKKERFSLILESASTNQTSMYLCASSPTPWTGAVDTQYFGPGTRLTVL.

The CDR3 spells CASSTTGGSSEAFF. CDR3 DNA sequence: TGTGCCAGCAGTACGACAGGGGGCTCAAGTGAAGCTTTCTTT. The V and J genes are TRBV6-2 or TRBV6-3 and TRBJ1-1; 10 nucleotides agree with TRBD1. V lost 5 bases, J lost 7 bases, and 7 bases stayed unmatched. Germline V lookup: CDR1 MNHEY, CDR2 SVGEGT. The CDR3 contains 14 residues.

The chain's CDR3 is CASSLFSSGSHGELFF. The CDR3 DNA is TGTGCCAGCAGTTTATTTAGTAGCGGGAGTCACGGGGAGCTGTTTTTT. The chain links TRBV12-3 or TRBV12-4 to TRBJ2-2, with 9 bases matching TRBD2. V lost 2 bases, J lost 7 bases, and 8 bases stayed unmatched. The CDR3 totals 16 residues.

A few counts support this clonotype. This rearrangement joins TRBV20-1 to TRBJ2-2; TRBD1 aligns across 7 bases. Germline CDR1 DFQATT, CDR2 SNEGSKA (reference sequence). The V segment lost 6 bases and the J segment 2 bases; nucleotides outside the gene matches: 12. This CDR3 spans 16 amino acids. This chain's CDR3 is CSAVDREYSNTGELFF. Written as DNA, the CDR3 is TGCAGTGCGGTCGACAGGGAATATTCTAACACCGGGGAGCTGTTTTTT.

The chain carries TRBV7-4 and TRBJ1-2, with D unclear. V lost 1 base, J lost 2 bases, and 8 bases lay in between. The CDR3 extends over 14 amino acids. CDR1 and CDR2 (germline): SGHVT, SQSDAQ. CDR3 sequence reads: CASSLVEGNYGYTF. DNA of the CDR3: TGTGCCAGCAGCTTAGTTGAGGGAAACTATGGCTACACCTTC.

This chain links TRBV9 with TRBJ2-1; tentatively, D is TRBD2 (6 bases). The V gene's germline CDR1 is SGDLS and CDR2 YYNGEE. V dropped 1 base and J dropped 5 bases, with 7 bases sitting between them. The CDR3 totals 13 residues. In nucleotides, the CDR3 is TGTGCCAGCAGCGTAAGCGGGCACAATGAGCAGTTCTTC. This translates into CASSVSGHNEQFF. The full variable domain, with the rest looked up from reference TRBV9 and TRBJ2-1, is DSGVTQTPKHLITATGQRVTLRCSPRSGDLSVYWYQQSLDQGLQFLIQYYNGEERAKGNILERFSAQQFPDLHSELNLSSLELGDSALYFCASSVSGHNEQFFGPGTRLTVL.

The chain couples TRBV11-2 to TRBJ2-7; tentatively, D is TRBD1 or TRBD2 (5 bases each). CDR1 is SGHAT, CDR2 FQNNGV, per germline. The V end lost 5 bases, the J end lost 3 bases, and 14 bases lay between the germline ends. The CDR3 contains 14 residues. The CDR3 DNA is TGTGCCAGCAGCCTTGGGACGGGAATCTACGAGCAGTACTTC. Its translation: CASSLGTGIYEQYF.

This clonotype came up many times. The chain combines TRBV5-1 with TRBJ2-2, with TRBD1 as a possible D gene (5 bases). This CDR3 is 15 amino acids long. Germline CDR1 SGHRS, CDR2 YFSETQ. V shed 3 bases and J shed 2 bases, with 11 bases lying between them. The CDR3 bases are TGCGCCAGCAGCTCTAGGACACCTAACACCGGGGAGCTGTTTTTT. This gives the protein CASSSRTPNTGELFF.